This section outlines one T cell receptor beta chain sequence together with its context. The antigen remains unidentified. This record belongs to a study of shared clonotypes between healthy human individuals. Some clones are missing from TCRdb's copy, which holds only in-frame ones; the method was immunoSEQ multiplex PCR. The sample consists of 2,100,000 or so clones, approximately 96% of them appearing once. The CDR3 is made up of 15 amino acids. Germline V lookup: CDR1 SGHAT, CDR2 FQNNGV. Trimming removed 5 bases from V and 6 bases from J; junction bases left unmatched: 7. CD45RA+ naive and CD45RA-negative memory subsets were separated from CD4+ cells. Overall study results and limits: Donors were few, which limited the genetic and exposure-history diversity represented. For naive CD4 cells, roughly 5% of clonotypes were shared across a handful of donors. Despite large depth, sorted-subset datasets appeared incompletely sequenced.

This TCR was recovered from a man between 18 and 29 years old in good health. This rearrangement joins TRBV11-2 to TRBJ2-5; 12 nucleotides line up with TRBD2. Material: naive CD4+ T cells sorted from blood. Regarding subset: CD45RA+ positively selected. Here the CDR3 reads CASSQTSGSSKTQYF. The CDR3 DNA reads TGTGCCAGCAGCCAGACTAGCGGGAGTTCTAAGACCCAGTACTTC.